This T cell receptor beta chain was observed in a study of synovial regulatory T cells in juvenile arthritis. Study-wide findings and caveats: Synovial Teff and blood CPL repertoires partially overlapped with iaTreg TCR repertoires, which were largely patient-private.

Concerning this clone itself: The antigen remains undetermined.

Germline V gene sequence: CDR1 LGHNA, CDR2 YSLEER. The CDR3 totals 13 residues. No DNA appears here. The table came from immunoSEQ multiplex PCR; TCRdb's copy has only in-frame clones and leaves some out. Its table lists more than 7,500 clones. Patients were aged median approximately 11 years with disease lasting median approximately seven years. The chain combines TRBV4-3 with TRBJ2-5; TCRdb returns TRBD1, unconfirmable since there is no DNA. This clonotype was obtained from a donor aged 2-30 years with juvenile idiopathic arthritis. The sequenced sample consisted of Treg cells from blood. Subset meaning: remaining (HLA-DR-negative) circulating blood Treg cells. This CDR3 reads CASSLQGRETQYF.